The rows below give T cell receptor beta chains drawn from one sample of a study of tumor-infiltrating lymphocytes in primary liver carcinoma. TCRdb re-called the multiplex PCR reads through MiXCR, storing one row per CDR3 protein. Of approximately 320,000 distinct CDR3 sequences listed, approximately 54% are singletons. Sequencing used peripheral blood. These receptors came from a woman under 40 with primary liver carcinoma and hepatitis B virus infection. Each CDR3 is given with its conserved first and last residue. The D gene is left open where the match is weak. Expanded clones get a size class; other rows say once, few or many, or leave the size out.

v_gene	j_gene	abundance	d_gene	CDR3aa	CDR3nt
TRBV6-2/TRBV6-3	TRBJ2-1	.	TRBD2	CASSYEIAGNNEQFF	TGTGCCAGCAGTTACGAAATAGCGGGGAACAATGAGCAGTTCTTC
TRBV29-1	TRBJ2-3	few	.	CSVEGGAGITDTQHF	TGCAGCGTTGAGGGCGGGGCCGGCATCACAGATACGCAGCACTTT
TRBV2	TRBJ1-5	.	.	CASSDWQASNQPQHF	TGTGCCAGCAGTGATTGGCAGGCCTCCAATCAGCCCCAGCATTTT
TRBV7-8	TRBJ2-3	.	.	CDSSLSGNAQYF	TGTGACAGCAGCTTATCAGGGAATGCTCAGTATTTT
TRBV6-5	TRBJ2-7	few	.	CASSYRDGVYEQYF	TGTGCCAGCAGTTACCGGGACGGAGTTTACGAGCAGTACTTC
TRBV6-2/TRBV6-3	TRBJ1-5	.	TRBD1	CASSWTGQNQPRHF	TGTGCTAGCAGCTGGACAGGGCAAAATCAGCCCCGGCATTTT
TRBV2	TRBJ1-1	.	.	CASSDQGLNTEAFF	TGTGCCAGCAGTGATCAGGGATTGAACACTGAAGCTTTCTTT
TRBV4-1	TRBJ1-1	few	TRBD1	CASSQRTGNTEAFF	TGCGCCAGCAGCCAAAGGACAGGAAACACTGAAGCTTTCTTT
TRBV11-2	TRBJ1-4	many	.	CASSPWGGELFF	TGTGCCAGCAGCCCCTGGGGGGGAGAACTGTTTTTT
TRBV7-9	TRBJ2-7	.	.	CASSFRDIIDEQYF	TGTGCCAGCAGCTTCCGGGACATTATCGACGAGCAGTACTTC
TRBV29-1	TRBJ2-5	many	.	CSGGGRGGETQYF	TGCAGCGGGGGGGGGCGAGGAGGAGAGACCCAGTACTTC
TRBV11-2	TRBJ2-3	.	.	CASSLGLLARINTQYF	TGTGCCAGCAGCTTAGGTCTCCTAGCCCGCATAAATACGCAGTATTTT
TRBV29-1	TRBJ2-1	.	TRBD2	CSVDATSGRNEQFF	TGCAGCGTTGATGCGACTAGCGGGAGGAATGAGCAGTTCTTC
TRBV11-2	TRBJ2-7	.	TRBD2	CASSNTLAGESYDQYF	TGTGCCAGCAGCAATACTTTAGCGGGAGAATCCTACGACCAGTACTTC
TRBV4-2	TRBJ2-2	many	.	CASSQDEGGELFF	TGTGCCAGCAGCCAAGACGAGGGGGGGGAGCTGTTTTTT
TRBV4-3	TRBJ2-1	.	.	CASSQDTGSSYNEQFF	TGCGCTAGTAGCCAAGATACGGGAAGCTCCTACAATGAGCAGTTCTTC
TRBV6-5	TRBJ2-3	.	.	CGSSYPPLDTQYF	TGTGGCAGCAGTTACCCACCCCTAGATACGCAGTATTTT
TRBV12-3/TRBV12-4	TRBJ2-3	.	TRBD2	CASSLTSGRGTDTQYF	TGTGCCAGCAGCCTGACTAGCGGGAGGGGAACAGATACGCAGTATTTT
TRBV12-3/TRBV12-4	TRBJ2-1	.	TRBD2	CASRWGPFTSGSGEQFF	TGTGCCAGCAGATGGGGGCCGTTTACTAGCGGGAGCGGCGAGCAGTTCTTC
TRBV28	TRBJ2-3	.	TRBD1	CASSSPGQATDSQYF	TGTGCCAGCAGTTCTCCGGGACAGGCCACAGATTCGCAGTATTTT
TRBV11-2	TRBJ2-1	many	TRBD2	CASSPLGAGGYVINEQFF	TGTGCCAGCAGCCCTCTTGGAGCGGGAGGGTACGTCATCAATGAGCAGTTCTTC
TRBV13	TRBJ2-1	once	.	CASSLIGDNELLF	TGTGCCAGCAGCTTAATAGGTGACAATGAGCTGCTCTTC
TRBV18	TRBJ2-2	.	.	CASSLPDGELFF	TGTGCCAGCTCACTACCGGACGGGGAGCTGTTTTTT
TRBV7-9	TRBJ2-7	few	.	CASSHEIDEQYF	TGTGCCAGCAGCCACGAAATAGACGAGCAGTACTTC
TRBV10-3	TRBJ2-1	many	TRBD2	CAISELAGSVNEQFF	TGTGCCATCAGTGAGCTAGCGGGATCTGTCAATGAGCAGTTCTTC